This TCR beta chain comes out of a study of vaccination effects on CD4 cells after COVID-19. Study-wide findings and caveats: Marked clonal contraction was seen late after vaccination (in both infection- and vaccine-induced clones). In people who had recovered, most post-vaccine spike-reactive clones were new vaccine-induced clones.

The method was immunoSEQ multiplex PCR; TCRdb's version includes in-frame clones alone and lacks a portion of them. In the table there are tens of thousands of clones, about 78% of which are singletons. The V gene end was trimmed by 5 bases and the J gene end by 5 bases; junction bases not matched to a gene: 12. Per germline, CDR1 SGHAT and CDR2 FQNNGV. This CDR3 is built from 16 residues. In regard to this clone: Antigen: not known.

Expansion of antigen-specific CD4+ T cells with viral peptide pools was carried out by the ViraFEST assay before sequencing. CD4+ T cell isolation took place after about 11 days of culture. A positive SARS-CoV-2 PCR test fell between March and December 2020. Researchers swapped half the medium for IL-2 medium on both days 3 and 7. The material sequenced was CD4+ T cells from PBMCs cultured with HCoV-NL63 spike peptides, taken before COVID-19 vaccination. The rearrangement uses TRBV11-2 and TRBJ2-7; TRBD1 matches 10 bases. This clonotype was obtained from a human donor who had a prior SARS-CoV-2 infection. For the CDR3, the DNA is TGTGCCAGCAGCACTGTCCGGGACAGGGGTTCCCACGAGCAGTACTTC. Its protein product is CASSTVRDRGSHEQYF.